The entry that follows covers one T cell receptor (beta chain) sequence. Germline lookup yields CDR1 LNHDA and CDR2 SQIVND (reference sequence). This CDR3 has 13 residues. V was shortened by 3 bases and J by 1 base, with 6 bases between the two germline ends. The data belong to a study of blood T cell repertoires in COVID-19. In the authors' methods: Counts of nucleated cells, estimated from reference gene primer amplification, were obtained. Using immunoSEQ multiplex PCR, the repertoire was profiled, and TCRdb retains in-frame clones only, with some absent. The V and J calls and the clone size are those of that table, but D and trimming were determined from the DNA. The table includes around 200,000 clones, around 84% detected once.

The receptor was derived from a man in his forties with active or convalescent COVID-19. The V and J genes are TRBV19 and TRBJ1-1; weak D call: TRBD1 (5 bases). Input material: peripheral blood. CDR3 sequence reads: CASSIGQNTEAFF. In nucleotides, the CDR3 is TGTGCCAGTAGTATTGGACAGAACACTGAAGCTTTCTTT.